This TCR beta chain is drawn from a study of blood T cell repertoires in COVID-19. CDR3 length equals 18 residues. V was clipped by 3 bases and J by 2 bases; unmatched bases: 15. Germline V gene lookup returns CDR1 SGHTA and CDR2 FQGNSA. Assignment of participants to cohorts was predicated upon participant-reported clinical history. Original analysis: Amplification from reference gene primers served as the basis for estimated nucleated cell counts. Measured with immunoSEQ multiplex PCR; TCRdb has only the in-frame clones, and not every one. Clonal size and the V and J genes are those of that table, whereas D and trimming came from the DNA. The data hold 200,000 to 250,000 clones, with 86% observed a single time.

The sample was PBMCs or T cells enriched from blood (not recorded which). The chain is built from TRBV7-2 and TRBJ2-5; 7 bases are shared with TRBD2. This TCR was recovered from a woman between 50 and 59 years old who had recovered from COVID-19. The CDR3 bases are TGTGCCAGCAGCTTGGGAGGGCCGGGACGGAGGATTCAAGAGACCCAGTACTTC. It encodes CASSLGGPGRRIQETQYF.